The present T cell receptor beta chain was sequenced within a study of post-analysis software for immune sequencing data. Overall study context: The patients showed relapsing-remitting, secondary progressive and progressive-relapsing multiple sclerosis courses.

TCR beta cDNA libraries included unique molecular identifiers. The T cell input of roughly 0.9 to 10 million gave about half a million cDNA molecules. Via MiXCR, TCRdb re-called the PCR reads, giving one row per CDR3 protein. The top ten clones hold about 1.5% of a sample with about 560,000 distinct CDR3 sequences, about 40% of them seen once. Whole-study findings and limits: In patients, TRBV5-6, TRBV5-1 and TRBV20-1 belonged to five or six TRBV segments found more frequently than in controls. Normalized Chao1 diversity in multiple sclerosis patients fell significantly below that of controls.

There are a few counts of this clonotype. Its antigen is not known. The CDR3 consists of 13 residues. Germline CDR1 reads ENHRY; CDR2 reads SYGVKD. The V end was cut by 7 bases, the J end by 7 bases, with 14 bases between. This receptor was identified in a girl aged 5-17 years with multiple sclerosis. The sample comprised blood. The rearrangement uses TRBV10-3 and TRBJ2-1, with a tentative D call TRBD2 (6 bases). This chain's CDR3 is CAITPGLRNEQFF. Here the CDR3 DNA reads TGTGCCATCACTCCGGGACTCCGGAATGAGCAGTTCTTC.